The 27 T cell receptor beta chains below were found in one sample sequenced in a study of T cells in Graves' hyperthyroidism and ophthalmopathy. There were TCR beta CDR3 regions amplified from RNA transcripts. The TCR CDR3 first-round RT-PCR relied on the HTBI primer set. TCRdb reanalysed the multiplex PCR reads using MiXCR and keeps one entry per CDR3 protein. Of more than 350,000 distinct CDR3 sequences listed, nearly 15% were seen once; the top ten hold roughly 19%. The sample consisted of blood. Receptors originate from a woman aged 60-75 years with Graves' ophthalmopathy.

This clonotype was recorded many times. V and J are TRBV20-1 and TRBJ2-7, with 9 positions matching TRBD2. This CDR3 is built from 15 residues. Germline trimming cut 2 bases from V and 2 bases from J; bases unmatched to any gene: 7. The germline gives CDR1 DFQATT, CDR2 SNEGSKA (reference sequence). DNA for the CDR3: TGCAGTGCTAGACCCGGCGGGGGGGTCCCCTACGAGCAGTACTTC. Translating it yields CSARPGGGVPYEQYF.

There are many counts of this clonotype. The chain carries TRBV6-5 and TRBJ2-5; TRBD2 aligns across 12 bases. CDR1 MNHEY and CDR2 SVGAGI come from the germline V gene. The CDR3 totals 16 residues. The trim removed 0 bases at V and 1 base at J, leaving 0 bases unmatched. DNA of the CDR3: TGTGCCAGCAGTTACTCGGGACTAGCGGGCCAAGAGACCCAGTACTTC. Its protein product is CASSYSGLAGQETQYF.

This clonotype was recorded many times. CDR3 bases: TGTGCCAGCAGTTATACTAGCGGGAGAGGGACAGATACGCAGTATTTT. Translating gives CASSYTSGRGTDTQYF. V gene TRBV12-3 or TRBV12-4 combines with J gene TRBJ2-3; 11 bases are a match to TRBD2. The CDR3 extends over 16 amino acids. The V gene end was trimmed by 4 bases and the J gene end by 3 bases; junction bases not matched to a gene: 6.

This clonotype was seen repeatedly, ten times or more. The V gene is TRBV11-1, the J gene TRBJ1-1; D call uncertain. CDR3 length equals 13 residues. Germline CDR1 SGHAT, CDR2 FQDESV (reference sequence). V was clipped by 5 bases and J by 5 bases, with 12 bases between them. In DNA, the CDR3 is TGTGCCAGCAGCAAAGAAAGGTTAACTGAAGCTTTCTTT. Its translation is CASSKERLTEAFF.

This clonotype was recorded many times. The J gene is TRBJ1-5, the V gene TRBV18, with D possibly matching TRBD1 (6 bases). Germline-derived CDR1 and CDR2 are KGHSH and LQKENI. The V end lost 0 bases, the J end lost 7 bases, and 13 bases lay between the germline ends. The length of the CDR3 is 15 residues. CDR3 in amino acids: CASSPPETGGQPQHF. CDR3 sequence (DNA): TGTGCCAGCTCACCACCTGAGACAGGAGGGCAGCCCCAGCATTTT. The variable domain in full, completed from reference TRBV18 and TRBJ1-5, reads NAGVMQNPRHLVRRRGQEARLRCSPMKGHSHVYWYRQLPEEGLKFMVYLQKENIIDESGMPKERFSAEFPKEGPSILRIQQVVRGDSAAYFCASSPPETGGQPQHFGDGTRLSIL.

This clonotype was observed many times. The genes are TRBV12-3 or TRBV12-4 and TRBJ1-2; D is perhaps TRBD1 (6 bases). Trimming removed 5 bases at V and 4 bases at J, with 11 bases between. The CDR3 totals 13 residues. The CDR3 loop is CASSLQTGYGYTF. CDR3 DNA sequence: TGTGCCAGCAGTCTCCAGACAGGCTATGGCTACACCTTC.

This clonotype was counted a few times. The V and J genes are TRBV19 and TRBJ2-6; D gene unclear. This CDR3 region has 15 residues. Trimming left V 6 bases short and J 2 bases short, with 11 bases between. Germline-derived CDR1 and CDR2 are LNHDA and SQIVND (reference sequence). CDR3 DNA sequence: TGTGCCAGTAGCCCTACTACGCCTGGGGCCAACGTCCTGACTTTC. Its translation: CASSPTTPGANVLTF.

This clonotype was recorded a few times. With a much larger clone just one base away, this may be a read error. This chain joins TRBV3-1 and TRBJ2-1; D is unresolved. V was shortened by 4 bases and J by 0 bases, with 13 bases between the two germline ends. CDR1 is LGHDT and CDR2 is YNNKEL in the germline V gene (reference sequence). The CDR3 covers 16 residues. The CDR3 region has the DNA TGTGCCAGCAGCCTGGCGCCTAGGGACTCCTACAATGAGCAGTTCTTC. Protein product: CASSLAPRDSYNEQFF.

This clonotype has ten or more counts. This chain uses TRBV11-2 with TRBJ2-1; 10 bases align to TRBD2. Per germline, CDR1 SGHAT and CDR2 FQNNGV. J gave up 5 bases and V 1 base, and 11 bases lay outside the gene matches. This CDR3 has 18 residues. Here the CDR3 DNA reads TGTGCCAGCAGCTTAGGTCTCACTAGCGGGACGTCGAACAATGAGCAGTTCTTC. Protein product: CASSLGLTSGTSNNEQFF.

This clonotype appeared many times. The chain is built from TRBV5-1 and TRBJ2-1; a possible D gene is TRBD2 (6 bases). CDR1 SGHRS and CDR2 YFSETQ come from the germline V gene. Trimming cost V 1 base and J 0 bases, with 8 bases left between them. The CDR3 contains 15 residues. The CDR3 DNA reads as TGCGCCAGCAGCTTGTGGCGGGACTCCTACAATGAGCAGTTCTTC. Translation gives CASSLWRDSYNEQFF. Complete variable domain (other parts from reference TRBV5-1 and TRBJ2-1): KAGVTQTPRYLIKTRGQQVTLSCSPISGHRSVSWYQQTPGQGLQFLFEYFSETQRNKGNFPGRFSGRQFSNSRSEMNVSTLELGDSALYLCASSLWRDSYNEQFFGPGTRLTVL.

This clonotype showed up many times. V is TRBV2 and J is TRBJ1-6, with D possibly being TRBD1 (5 bases). In germline, CDR1 is SNHLY, CDR2 FYNNEI. The CDR3 is made up of 16 amino acids. The V end was cut by 4 bases, the J end by 4 bases, with 14 bases between. The CDR3 region is CASSGAGRLYNSPLHF. The CDR3 bases are TGTGCCAGCAGTGGGGCAGGGCGCCTTTATAATTCACCCCTCCACTTT.

The V call is TRBV4-1, the J call TRBJ2-1, with 13 bases lining up with TRBD2. With V trimmed by 0 bases and J by 6 bases, 8 bases remained unmatched. This CDR3 region has 18 residues. In germline, CDR1 is MGHRA, CDR2 YSYEKL. The CDR3 region has the DNA TGCGCCAGCAGCCAAGATACGGGAGGACTAGCGGGAGCCAATGAGCAGTTCTTC. Translating it yields CASSQDTGGLAGANEQFF.

This clonotype appeared many times. This chain connects TRBV20-1 to TRBJ2-1, with TRBD2 matching over 12 bases. Per the germline V gene, CDR1 is DFQATT and CDR2 is SNEGSKA (reference sequence). The CDR3 consists of 15 residues. DNA of the CDR3: TGCAGCGAGGGAACTAGCGGGAGGTTATACAATGAGCAGTTCTTC. Translated: CSEGTSGRLYNEQFF.

The chain has TRBV18 and TRBJ1-2, with 9 bases fitting TRBD1. Germline V gene data show CDR1 as KGHSH and CDR2 as LQKENI. V was pared by 4 bases and J by 8 bases, with 8 bases of the junction left unmatched. The CDR3 runs to 14 residues. The CDR3 DNA follows: TGTGCCAGCTCACACGGGACAGGGATGGACGGCTACACCTTC. Amino acids: CASSHGTGMDGYTF. The full variable domain, its missing parts supplied by reference TRBV18 and TRBJ1-2, is NAGVMQNPRHLVRRRGQEARLRCSPMKGHSHVYWYRQLPEEGLKFMVYLQKENIIDESGMPKERFSAEFPKEGPSILRIQQVVRGDSAAYFCASSHGTGMDGYTFGSGTRLTVV.

This clonotype was found a few times. V and J are TRBV6-2 or TRBV6-3 and TRBJ2-3; 7 bases align to TRBD2. V shed 6 bases, J shed 0 bases, and the junction held 6 bases outside the gene matches. The CDR3 sequence is 15 residues long. Per the germline V gene, CDR1 is MNHEY and CDR2 is SVGEGT. The CDR3 here is CASSELSGSTDTQYF. In DNA, the CDR3 is TGTGCCAGCAGCGAACTTAGCGGGAGCACAGATACGCAGTATTTT.

V gene TRBV5-1 combines with J gene TRBJ2-7, with D perhaps TRBD2 (7 bases). The CDR3 loop spans 15 amino acids. The V end was cut by 4 bases, the J end by 5 bases, with 19 bases between. Germline CDR1 and CDR2: SGHRS and YFSETQ. The CDR3 loop reads CASSPLGGALNEQYF. As DNA, the CDR3 is TGCGCCAGCAGCCCCCTAGGGGGGGCGCTGAACGAGCAGTACTTC.

This clonotype was seen repeatedly, ten times or more. The rearrangement uses TRBV3-1 and TRBJ2-3, with D perhaps TRBD2 (5 bases). Germline values: CDR1 LGHDT, CDR2 YNNKEL (reference sequence). The ends were cut back, 0 bases at V and 2 bases at J, with 9 bases in the middle. The CDR3 is 15 amino acids. CDR3: CASSQEPLVTDTQYF. The CDR3 DNA sequence: TGTGCCAGCAGCCAAGAGCCACTAGTCACAGATACGCAGTATTTT.

The chain uses TRBV7-3 and TRBJ2-5, with 7 bases fitting TRBD1. This CDR3 is built from 16 residues. V shed 5 bases and J 0 bases; nucleotides not matched to a gene: 9. Germline values: CDR1 SGHTA, CDR2 FQGTGA. The CDR3, as DNA: TGTGCCAGCAGCCCCCACGGGACAGCGTACCAAGAGACCCAGTACTTC. It codes for CASSPHGTAYQETQYF. The whole variable domain, remainder taken from reference TRBV7-3 and TRBJ2-5, is GAGVSQTPSNKVTEKGKYVELRCDPISGHTALYWYRQSLGQGPEFLIYFQGTGAADDSGLPNDRFFAVRPEGSVSTLKIQRTERGDSAVYLCASSPHGTAYQETQYFGPGTRLLVL.

The J gene is TRBJ2-5, the V gene TRBV13, with D perhaps TRBD1 (6 bases). CDR1 is PRHDT, CDR2 FYEKMQ, per germline (reference sequence). V gave up 1 base and J gave up 5 bases, with 11 bases separating them. The CDR3 runs 14 residues. This chain's CDR3 is CASSLVRQGETQYF. In DNA, the CDR3 is TGTGCCAGCAGCTTAGTTCGCCAGGGGGAGACCCAGTACTTC.

The J gene is TRBJ2-5, the V gene TRBV27; D remains unclear. The CDR3 length is 13 residues. Germline CDR1 MNHEY, CDR2 SMNVEV (reference sequence). V was shortened by 7 bases and J by 5 bases, with 14 bases between the two germline ends. The CDR3 bases are TGTGCCAGCATGGGTACAGCCAGGGAGACCCAGTACTTC. This gives the protein CASMGTARETQYF.

Concerning this clonotype: A much more abundant neighbour one base away suggests this may be a read error. The chain is built from TRBV5-4 and TRBJ2-7; 7 nucleotides match TRBD1. From germline, CDR1 is SGHNT and CDR2 YYREEE (reference sequence). The CDR3 consists of 13 residues. The DNA for the CDR3 is TGTACCAGCAGCTCCGGACAGGCCTACGAGCAGTACTTC. Its protein is CTSSSGQAYEQYF. The variable domain in full, with the rest retrieved from reference TRBV5-4 and TRBJ2-7, is ETGVTQSPTHLIKTRGQQVTLRCSSQSGHNTVSWYQQALGQGPQFIFQYYREEENGRGNFPPRFSGLQFPNYSSELNVNALELDDSALYLCTSSSGQAYEQYFGPGTRLTVT.

This chain's CDR3 is CASVSGLDNEQFF. CDR3 nucleotides: TGTGCCAGTGTTAGCGGACTTGACAATGAGCAGTTCTTC. The V gene is TRBV28, the J gene TRBJ2-1; tentative D call: TRBD2 (6 bases). CDR1 MDHEN and CDR2 SYDVKM come from the germline V gene. The V end lost 9 bases, the J end lost 5 bases, and 14 bases lay between the germline ends. This CDR3 region has 13 residues. The whole variable domain, remainder taken from reference TRBV28 and TRBJ2-1, is DVKVTQSSRYLVKRTGEKVFLECVQDMDHENMFWYRQDPGLGLRLIYFSYDVKMKEKGDIPEGYSVSREKKERFSLILESASTNQTSMYLCASVSGLDNEQFFGPGTRLTVL.

The sample holds many counts of this clonotype. This rearrangement joins TRBV20-1 to TRBJ1-6, with D possibly matching TRBD1 (6 bases). In germline, CDR1 is DFQATT, CDR2 SNEGSKA (reference sequence). V dropped 3 bases and J dropped 3 bases, with 6 bases sitting between them. The CDR3 runs 13 residues. The CDR3 DNA follows: TGCAGTGCTAGGGACAGCTATAATTCACCCCTCCACTTT. Its protein product is CSARDSYNSPLHF.

The chain carries TRBV9 and TRBJ2-5; tentatively, D is TRBD1 (6 bases). The CDR3 length is 13 residues. Germline V CDR1 and CDR2: SGDLS, YYNGEE. Trimming removed 3 bases from V and 5 bases from J, with 11 bases in between. In nucleotides, the CDR3 is TGTGCCAGCAGCGAGACAGGTTCCGAGACCCAGTACTTC. Amino acid sequence: CASSETGSETQYF. The variable domain in full, with the rest retrieved from reference TRBV9 and TRBJ2-5, is DSGVTQTPKHLITATGQRVTLRCSPRSGDLSVYWYQQSLDQGLQFLIQYYNGEERAKGNILERFSAQQFPDLHSELNLSSLELGDSALYFCASSETGSETQYFGPGTRLLVL.

This clonotype was seen a handful of times. The chain uses TRBV7-9 and TRBJ2-3; 7 nucleotides align to TRBD2. Germline CDR1 reads SEHNR; CDR2 reads FQNEAQ (reference sequence). Germline trimming cut 6 bases from V and 2 bases from J; bases unmatched to any gene: 8. The CDR3 loop spans 15 amino acids. In nucleotides, the CDR3 is TGTGCCAGCAGGTCGACTAGCCCCACCACAGATACGCAGTATTTT. This codes for CASRSTSPTTDTQYF.

This clonotype was seen ten or more times. The chain has TRBV11-2 and TRBJ2-5; no clear D. Per the germline V gene, CDR1 is SGHAT and CDR2 is FQNNGV. This CDR3 has 11 residues. The V end lost 5 bases, the J end lost 2 bases, and 3 bases lay between the germline ends. The CDR3: CASSLQETQYF. The CDR3 DNA follows: TGTGCCAGCAGCCTACAAGAGACCCAGTACTTC.

This clonotype was observed many times. The V gene is TRBV11-2, the J gene TRBJ2-1, with TRBD1 as a possible D gene (6 bases). The germline gives CDR1 SGHAT, CDR2 FQNNGV. Trimming took 1 base from V and 7 from J, leaving 17 bases between them. This CDR3 region has 16 residues. The CDR3 is CASSLGPRGRGNEQFF. DNA of the CDR3: TGTGCCAGCAGCTTAGGCCCTCGTGGAAGGGGGAATGAGCAGTTCTTC.